This TCR beta chain originates from a study of blood T cell repertoires in COVID-19. Study information: The samples span acute and convalescent COVID-19 from the United States, Italy and Spain. Nucleic acid was either cDNA or gDNA, and it came from T cells, B-cell-depleted T cells, or PBMCs.

V was clipped by 5 bases and J by 3 bases; unmatched bases: 16. Germline V gene sequence: CDR1 MNHNY, CDR2 SVGAGI (reference sequence). The CDR3 is 19 amino acids. Which cohort a participant joined came from the clinical history participants gave. Profiled with immunoSEQ multiplex PCR; TCRdb holds only in-frame clones, not every one. Seen here are about 480,000 clones, roughly 90% observed once, and the top ten hold roughly 1.9%. The sample was PBMCs or T cells enriched from blood (not recorded which). This clonotype was sampled from a woman aged 35 to 49 who had recovered from COVID-19. The rearrangement uses TRBV6-6 and TRBJ1-3; 10 positions agree with TRBD1. CDR3 DNA sequence: TGTGCCAGCAGTCGGAGAAGATCCGGGACAGGGGAAGTTGGAAACACCATATATTTT. This gives the protein CASSRRRSGTGEVGNTIYF.